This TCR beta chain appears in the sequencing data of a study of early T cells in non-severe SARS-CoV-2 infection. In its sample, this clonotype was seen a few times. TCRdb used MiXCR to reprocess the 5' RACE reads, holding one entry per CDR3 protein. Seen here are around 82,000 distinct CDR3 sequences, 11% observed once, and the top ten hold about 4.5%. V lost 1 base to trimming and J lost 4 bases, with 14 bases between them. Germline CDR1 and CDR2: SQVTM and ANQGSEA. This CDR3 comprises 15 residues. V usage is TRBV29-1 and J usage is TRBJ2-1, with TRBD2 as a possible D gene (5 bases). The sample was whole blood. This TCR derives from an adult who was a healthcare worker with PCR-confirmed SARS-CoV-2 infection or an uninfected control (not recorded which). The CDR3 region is CSVEAASRGYNEQFF. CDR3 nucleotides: TGCAGCGTTGAAGCCGCTTCCCGGGGATACAATGAGCAGTTCTTC.